Shown below are 20 T cell receptor beta chains from a single sample sequenced in a study of shared clonotypes between healthy human individuals. Sequenced by immunoSEQ multiplex PCR; TCRdb stores in-frame clones only, minus some. Of approximately 2.4 million clones in the sample, approximately 96% were seen once. What was sequenced was naive CD4+ T cells sorted from blood. Described subset: CD45RA+ positively selected. These receptors were taken from a man younger than 30 in good health.

The V call is TRBV7-2, the J call TRBJ1-4; D is unresolved. Germline loops: CDR1 SGHTA, CDR2 FQGNSA. The CDR3 length is 15 residues. Deletions cut 1 base from V and 8 bases from J, with 14 bases between. The CDR3, as DNA: TGTGCCAGCAGCTTAGGGCCCGGTGTTTCCGAAAAACTGTTTTTT. This translates into CASSLGPGVSEKLFF.

The chain couples TRBV6-1 to TRBJ2-2, with D perhaps given as TRBD1 or TRBD2 (7 bases each). Germline CDR1 and CDR2: MNHNS and SASEGT. The V end lost 6 bases, the J end lost 7 bases, and 18 bases lay between the germline ends. The CDR3 contains 15 residues. The CDR3 DNA sequence: TGTGCCAGCAGCTTGTCTCAGGGGGGGATCGGGGAGCTGTTTTTT. Its protein product is CASSLSQGGIGELFF.

The chain recombines TRBV28 with TRBJ2-5; D uncertain. The CDR3 runs to 13 residues. Trimming took off 3 bases at V and 1 base at J, with 6 bases between the two ends. CDR1 MDHEN and CDR2 SYDVKM come from the germline V gene. CDR3 loop: CASSFSIQETQYF. The CDR3 region has the DNA TGTGCCAGCAGTTTCTCGATCCAAGAGACCCAGTACTTC. Based on the CDR3 plus reference TRBV28 and TRBJ2-5, the full variable domain is DVKVTQSSRYLVKRTGEKVFLECVQDMDHENMFWYRQDPGLGLRLIYFSYDVKMKEKGDIPEGYSVSREKKERFSLILESASTNQTSMYLCASSFSIQETQYFGPGTRLLVL.

The genes are TRBV6-1 and TRBJ2-2; TRBD1 agrees at 8 bases. The germline CDR1 and CDR2 sequences are MNHNS and SASEGT. V was clipped by 8 bases and J by 5 bases; unmatched bases: 10. This CDR3 is built from 15 residues. The CDR3 DNA sequence: TGTGCCAGCCTCGGTCAGGGGGCGAGGACCGGGGAGCTGTTTTTT. This sequence encodes CASLGQGARTGELFF.

The chain combines TRBV18 with TRBJ2-7; 9 bases fit TRBD1. Germline CDR1 and CDR2: KGHSH and LQKENI. This CDR3 region has 16 residues. V trimming: 3 bases; J trimming: 0 bases; junction bases outside the gene matches: 6. The CDR3, as DNA: TGTGCCAGCTCACCGGGGACAGGGTCGGGCTCCTACGAGCAGTACTTC. As protein: CASSPGTGSGSYEQYF.

Regarding this clone: This CDR3 is also generated by other DNA sequences in the sample. The chain uses TRBV6-5 and TRBJ2-2, with D unresolved. Germline CDR1 reads MNHEY; CDR2 reads SVGAGI. The CDR3 has 12 amino acids. The V end was cut by 6 bases, the J end by 4 bases, with 6 bases between. CDR3 residues: CASRTTTGELFF. The DNA for the CDR3 is TGTGCCAGCAGGACAACCACCGGGGAGCTGTTTTTT.

Notes on this clone: Additional DNA sequences in this sample encode the identical CDR3. The rearrangement uses TRBV10-3 and TRBJ2-1; maybe TRBD2 (6 bases). The CDR3 has 15 amino acids. Germline V CDR1 and CDR2: ENHRY, SYGVKD. The V gene lost 2 bases and the J gene lost 0 bases, with 8 bases spanning the gap. This chain's CDR3 is CAISEGGSSYNEQFF. The CDR3 DNA reads TGTGCCATCAGTGAGGGGGGGAGCTCCTACAATGAGCAGTTCTTC.

The gene calls are TRBV20-1 and TRBJ2-5; D not resolved. The germline V and J ends were trimmed by 4 bases and 1 base, with 4 bases remaining between them. The CDR3 consists of 11 residues. Germline V gene sequence: CDR1 DFQATT, CDR2 SNEGSKA (reference sequence). The chain's CDR3 is CSANRQETQYF. The DNA of the CDR3 is TGCAGTGCTAACCGCCAAGAGACCCAGTACTTC.

The chain carries TRBV7-2 and TRBJ2-7, with TRBD2 matching 7 bases. Germline CDR1 reads SGHTA; CDR2 reads FQGNSA. CDR3 size: 13 residues. Germline trimming cut 1 base from V and 7 bases from J; bases unmatched to any gene: 4. The CDR3 DNA follows: TGTGCCAGCAGCTTAGGGGAGGGAAGGGAGCAGTACTTC. This encodes CASSLGEGREQYF.

The gene calls are TRBV25-1 and TRBJ2-1; 7 bases fit TRBD1. The germline V gene has CDR1 MGHDK and CDR2 SYGVNS. This CDR3 has 16 residues. V shed 1 base, J shed 5 bases, and the junction held 8 bases outside the gene matches. CDR3 sequence: CASSESPGGKNNEQFF. CDR3 coding DNA: TGTGCCAGCAGTGAATCTCCAGGGGGTAAGAACAATGAGCAGTTCTTC.

The chain combines TRBV21-1 with TRBJ2-7; the D segment call TRBD2 is taken from the table without a DNA check. TRBV21-1 is reported as a pseudogene. The CDR3 sequence is 21 residues long. The CDR3 region has the DNA TGTGCCAGCAGCCTAAGTAGCGGGCTCGGGACGGCAACGTTAGAGGATTACGAGCAGTACTTC. Amino acids: CASSLSSGLGTATLEDYEQYF.

The chain employs TRBV29-1 and TRBJ2-7; 10 bases map to TRBD1. Germline V gene sequence: CDR1 SQVTM, CDR2 ANQGSEA. This CDR3 region has 15 residues. Trimming removed 0 bases from V and 3 bases from J; junction bases left unmatched: 5. This chain's CDR3 is CSVEESGQGVYEQYF. In nucleotides, the CDR3 is TGCAGCGTTGAAGAATCCGGACAGGGGGTCTACGAGCAGTACTTC.

V gene TRBV27 combines with J gene TRBJ1-5; 7 positions agree with TRBD1. The CDR3 has 17 amino acids. Germline values: CDR1 MNHEY, CDR2 SMNVEV (reference sequence). V trimming: 2 bases; J trimming: 9 bases; junction bases outside the gene matches: 16. In nucleotides, the CDR3 is TGTGCCAGCAGTTTAAGTGTAGGGGGCGATCGGAATTCGCCCCAGCATTTT. Protein: CASSLSVGGDRNSPQHF.

The chain links TRBV25-1 to TRBJ1-3; TRBD1 is a possible D gene (5 bases). The V gene lost 5 bases and the J gene lost 2 bases, with 7 bases spanning the gap. This CDR3 comprises 13 residues. Germline CDR1 reads MGHDK; CDR2 reads SYGVNS. CDR3 DNA: TGTGCCAGCAGTACGGGGCCTGGAAACACCATATATTTT. It yields the protein CASSTGPGNTIYF. Full variable domain (outside the CDR3, taken from reference TRBV25-1 and TRBJ1-3): EADIYQTPRYLVIGTGKKITLECSQTMGHDKMYWYQQDPGMELHLIHYSYGVNSTEKGDLSSESTVSRIRTEHFPLTLESARPSHTSQYLCASSTGPGNTIYFGEGSWLTVV.

The chain links TRBV6-5 to TRBJ2-7, with 10 bases identical to TRBD2. Germline-derived CDR1 and CDR2 are MNHEY and SVGAGI. V lost 6 bases and J lost 3; bases outside the gene matches: 8. The CDR3 totals 15 residues. CDR3 in DNA: TGTGCCAGCAGCTGGACTAGCGGTCCTAACTACGAGCAGTACTTC. This translates into CASSWTSGPNYEQYF.

The V gene is TRBV7-2, the J gene TRBJ2-4, with D perhaps TRBD1 (6 bases). In germline, CDR1 is SGHTA, CDR2 FQGNSA. The CDR3 loop spans 15 amino acids. The germline V and J ends were trimmed by 2 bases and 4 bases, with 12 bases remaining between them. CDR3 sequence: CASSLRQGQKNIQYF. DNA of the CDR3: TGTGCCAGCAGCTTAAGGCAGGGGCAAAAAAACATTCAGTACTTC.

This clone has only one observation. The rearrangement joins TRBV7-2 to TRBJ2-3; D is undetermined. The CDR3 sequence is 12 residues long. The V and J ends lost 5 bases and 2 bases respectively, with 5 bases between them. CDR1 and CDR2 from the germline V gene are SGHTA and FQGNSA. This chain's CDR3 is CASSHFTDTQYF. In DNA, the CDR3 is TGTGCCAGCAGCCATTTCACAGATACGCAGTATTTT.

This chain links TRBV19 with TRBJ1-4; D remains unclear. This CDR3 is built from 14 residues. Trimming shortened V by 7 bases and J by 4 bases, and 13 bases separated the two germline ends. From germline, CDR1 is LNHDA and CDR2 SQIVND (reference sequence). In DNA form, the CDR3 reads TGTGCCAGTAACCCGGACGGAGTTAATGAAAAACTGTTTTTT. It translates to CASNPDGVNEKLFF.

The chain links TRBV15 to TRBJ1-2, with TRBD1 as a possible D gene (5 bases). This CDR3 has 16 residues. Looked up from germline, CDR1 is LNHNV and CDR2 is YYDKDF (reference sequence). Between the trimmed V and J ends, which lost 0 bases and 3 bases, there was a span of 14 bases. This chain's CDR3 is CATSRDLGRADYGYTF. CDR3 bases: TGTGCCACCAGCAGAGATTTGGGCAGGGCTGACTATGGCTACACCTTC.

The V and J genes are TRBV18 and TRBJ2-7, with D possibly being TRBD1 (6 bases). The CDR3 covers 15 residues. V was clipped by 0 bases and J by 2 bases, with 11 bases between them. Looked up from germline, CDR1 is KGHSH and CDR2 is LQKENI. CDR3 in DNA: TGTGCCAGCTCACCACCGGGACATATGGCCTACGAGCAGTACTTC. The encoded protein is CASSPPGHMAYEQYF. Variable domain in full (rest from reference TRBV18 and TRBJ2-7): NAGVMQNPRHLVRRRGQEARLRCSPMKGHSHVYWYRQLPEEGLKFMVYLQKENIIDESGMPKERFSAEFPKEGPSILRIQQVVRGDSAAYFCASSPPGHMAYEQYFGPGTRLTVT.